The clone carrying this T cell receptor beta chain was counted many times. Its target is not known. This sample was taken from a study of T-cell memory formation after mild COVID-19. Study-level background: For the most part, TCR clusters were specific to one donor.

Points from the study as a whole: The SARS-CoV-2 specificity of second-wave clones reaching peak at day 37 remained unverified. There were some responding clones in pre-infection memory, which suggested that cross-reactive memory had joined. CD4+ contracting clones were found mainly in CM and EM, and CD8+ ones in EMRA.

TCRdb re-derived calls from the 5' RACE reads in MiXCR, one entry per CDR3 protein. The top ten clones hold about 20% of a sample with hundreds of thousands of distinct CDR3 sequences, around 13% of them seen once. What was sequenced was PBMCs or a T cell subset sorted from them (not recorded which). The TCR sequence derives from a man aged 18 to 30 who had mild COVID-19 (a few samples of this study predate the infection). Cell type and time point are not known.

The CDR3 is CASSQAQGLAETQYF. Here the CDR3 DNA reads TGCGCCAGCAGCCAAGCACAGGGTTTGGCAGAGACCCAGTACTTC. The rearrangement links TRBV4-1 to TRBJ2-5; possible D gene TRBD1, 6 bases. V was cut by 1 base and J by 4 bases, with 13 bases left in between. From germline, CDR1 is MGHRA and CDR2 YSYEKL. The CDR3 spans 15 residues.